What follows are 11 T cell receptor beta chains derived from one specimen sequenced in a study of blood T cell repertoires in COVID-19. Using immunoSEQ multiplex PCR, the repertoire was profiled, and TCRdb retains in-frame clones only, with some absent. The sample holds roughly 29,000 clones, 80% to 85% seen once. Sequencing used peripheral blood. The receptors originated from a man older than 75 with active COVID-19.

The rearrangement uses TRBV2 and TRBJ2-5; 7 bases match TRBD2. V lost 5 bases, J lost 13 bases, and 10 bases stayed unmatched. Germline values: CDR1 SNHLY, CDR2 FYNNEI. The CDR3 runs 12 residues. Here the CDR3 DNA reads TGTGCCAGCAGTACCAGGACTAGTTTACGGTACTTC. Translated: CASSTRTSLRYF.

The V and J genes are TRBV6-2 or TRBV6-3 and TRBJ2-3; 8 nucleotides align to TRBD2. Germline CDR1 and CDR2: MNHEY and SVGEGT. J was trimmed by 4 bases and V by 2 bases; bases with no gene match: 8. The CDR3 runs 16 residues. In nucleotides, the CDR3 is TGTGCCAGCAGTTACCGGGGGGGCGCTTTGGCAGATACGCAGTATTTT. Protein product: CASSYRGGALADTQYF.

This clone was counted a single time. The CDR3 is CASSRRQRPNTEAFF. The CDR3 nucleotides read TGTGCCAGCAGTAGACGACAGCGCCCGAACACTGAAGCTTTCTTT. This chain uses TRBV6-5 with TRBJ1-1, with a weak D call TRBD1 (5 bases). V lost 5 bases, J lost 1 base, and 14 bases lay in between. The germline CDR1 and CDR2 sequences are MNHEY and SVGAGI. The CDR3 contains 15 residues.

V is TRBV6-5 and J is TRBJ1-2; TRBD1 matches 8 bases. The CDR3 runs 13 residues. Germline values: CDR1 MNHEY, CDR2 SVGAGI. V lost 6 bases, J lost 8 bases, and 8 bases stayed unmatched. The CDR3 coding sequence is TGTGCCAGCAGGAGACCAGGGGGCCAAGGCTACACCTTC. Protein product: CASRRPGGQGYTF.

The chain uses TRBV2 and TRBJ1-3; D gene uncertain. The CDR3 extends over 13 amino acids. The V end was cut by 3 bases, the J end by 0 bases, with 3 bases between. CDR1 and CDR2 (germline): SNHLY, FYNNEI. In nucleotides, the CDR3 is TGTGCCAGCAGTGAGTACTCTGGAAACACCATATATTTT. Translated, it gives CASSEYSGNTIYF.

This clone has a handful of counts. The chain is built from TRBV27 and TRBJ2-1; D gene ambiguous. CDR1 and CDR2 from the germline V gene are MNHEY and SMNVEV (reference sequence). This CDR3 contains 16 residues. Trimming shortened V by 0 bases and J by 4 bases, and 13 bases separated the two germline ends. The CDR3 sequence is CASSLSGGDFYNEQFF. The CDR3 DNA reads TGTGCCAGCAGTTTATCCGGCGGTGACTTTTACAATGAGCAGTTCTTC.

CDR3 sequence: CASSRTSGGTGELFF. CDR3 nucleotide sequence: TGTGCCAGTAGTAGGACTAGCGGGGGGACCGGGGAGCTGTTTTTT. The chain has TRBV19 and TRBJ2-2; 14 bases map to TRBD2. Germline-derived CDR1 and CDR2 are LNHDA and SQIVND (reference sequence). The CDR3 length is 15 residues. Germline trimming cut 4 bases from V and 5 bases from J; bases unmatched to any gene: 0.

The rearrangement uses TRBV27 and TRBJ2-3; 8 bases map to TRBD2. The germline gives CDR1 MNHEY, CDR2 SMNVEV (reference sequence). Trimming at V came to 5 bases and at J to 3 bases, leaving 13 bases not matched to a gene. CDR3 length: 17 amino acids. CDR3 in DNA: TGTGCCAGCAGTCCTCGGGGTGGCGGGGGGACGACAGATACGCAGTATTTT. Protein product: CASSPRGGGGTTDTQYF.

This clone was seen a single time. This chain uses TRBV6-1 with TRBJ1-4; D unresolved. In germline, CDR1 is MNHNS, CDR2 SASEGT. V was cut by 1 base and J by 4 bases, with 10 bases left in between. The CDR3 loop spans 15 amino acids. The CDR3: CASSEVRRYNEKLFF. The CDR3 DNA reads as TGTGCCAGCAGTGAAGTTAGGAGGTATAATGAAAAACTGTTTTTT.

The chain recombines TRBV7-9 with TRBJ1-2; no reliable D call. CDR3 size: 15 residues. Trimming removed 2 bases at V and 0 bases at J, with 10 bases between. The germline gives CDR1 SEHNR, CDR2 FQNEAQ (reference sequence). CDR3 sequence: CASSLLGSTNYGYTF. Written as DNA, the CDR3 is TGTGCCAGCAGCTTATTAGGGAGCACTAACTATGGCTACACCTTC.

The chain links TRBV18 to TRBJ1-1; TRBD1 matches at 8 bases. Germline V gene sequence: CDR1 KGHSH, CDR2 LQKENI. The CDR3 consists of 17 residues. The V gene end was trimmed by 7 bases and the J gene end by 4 bases; junction bases not matched to a gene: 17. The CDR3 here is CASYPRGRGPIGTEAFF. CDR3 DNA sequence: TGTGCCAGCTACCCACGGGGCAGGGGGCCAATTGGCACTGAAGCTTTCTTT.